This T cell receptor beta chain was sequenced for a study of T cell responses to AZD1222 COVID-19 vaccine. Libraries were prepared by immunoSEQ multiplex PCR; TCRdb keeps only in-frame clonotypes and omits some of them. Of 150,000 to 250,000 clones listed, about 94% were seen once; the top ten hold roughly 1%. Overall study results and limits: Spike regions recognized by vaccine-associated CD4 TCRs spanned the protein, led by 160-218 and 743-854.

About this clone: Its antigen is unidentified.

Looked up from germline, CDR1 is MDHEN and CDR2 is SYDVKM. The V end was cut by 6 bases, the J end by 0 bases, with 9 bases between. This CDR3 region has 14 residues. J is TRBJ1-3 and V is TRBV28; D may be TRBD1 (5 bases). The clonotype originates from an adult who received the AZD1222 COVID-19 vaccine. The sample here was peripheral blood, taken 28 days after the second AZD1222 dose. The CDR3 spells CASSPGFSGNTIYF. The CDR3 DNA sequence: TGTGCCAGCAGCCCAGGGTTCTCTGGAAACACCATATATTTT.